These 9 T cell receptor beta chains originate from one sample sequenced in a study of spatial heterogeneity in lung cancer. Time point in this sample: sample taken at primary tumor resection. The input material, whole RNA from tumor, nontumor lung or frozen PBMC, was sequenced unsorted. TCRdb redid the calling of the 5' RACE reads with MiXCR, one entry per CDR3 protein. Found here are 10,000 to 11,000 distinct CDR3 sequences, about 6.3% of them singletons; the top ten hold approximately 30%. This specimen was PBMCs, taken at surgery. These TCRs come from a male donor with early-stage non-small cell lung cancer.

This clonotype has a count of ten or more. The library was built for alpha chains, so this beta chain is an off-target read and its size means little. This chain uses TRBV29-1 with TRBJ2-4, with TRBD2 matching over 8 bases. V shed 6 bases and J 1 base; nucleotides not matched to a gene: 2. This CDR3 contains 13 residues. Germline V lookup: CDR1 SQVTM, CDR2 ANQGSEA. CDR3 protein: CSVGGGAKNIQYF. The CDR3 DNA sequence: TGCAGCGTAGGCGGGGGGGCCAAAAACATTCAGTACTTC.

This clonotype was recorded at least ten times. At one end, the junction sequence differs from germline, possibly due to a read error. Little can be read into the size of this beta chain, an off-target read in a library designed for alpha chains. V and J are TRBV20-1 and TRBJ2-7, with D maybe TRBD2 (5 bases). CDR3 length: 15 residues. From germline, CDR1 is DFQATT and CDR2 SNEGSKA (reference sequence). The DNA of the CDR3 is TGCAGTGCTGGAGATGGTTCGAGGGATACGTACGAGCAGTACTTC. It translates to CSAGDGSRDTYEQYF.

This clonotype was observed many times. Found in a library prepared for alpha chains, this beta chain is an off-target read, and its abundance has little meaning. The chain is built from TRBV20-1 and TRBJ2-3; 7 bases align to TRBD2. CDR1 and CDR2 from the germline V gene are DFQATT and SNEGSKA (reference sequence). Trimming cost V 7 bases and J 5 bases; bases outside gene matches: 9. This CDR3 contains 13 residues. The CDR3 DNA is TGCAGTGGCAAGGGACTAAGTATAGATACGCAGTATTTT. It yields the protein CSGKGLSIDTQYF.

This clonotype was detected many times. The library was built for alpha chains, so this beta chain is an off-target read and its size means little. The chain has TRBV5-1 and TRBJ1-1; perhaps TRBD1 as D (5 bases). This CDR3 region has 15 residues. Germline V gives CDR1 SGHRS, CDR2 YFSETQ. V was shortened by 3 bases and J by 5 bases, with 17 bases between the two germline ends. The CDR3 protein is CASSSLPGGRTEAFF. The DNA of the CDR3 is TGCGCCAGCAGCTCGCTCCCGGGGGGAAGAACTGAAGCTTTCTTT. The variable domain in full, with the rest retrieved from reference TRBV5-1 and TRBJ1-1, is KAGVTQTPRYLIKTRGQQVTLSCSPISGHRSVSWYQQTPGQGLQFLFEYFSETQRNKGNFPGRFSGRQFSNSRSEMNVSTLELGDSALYLCASSSLPGGRTEAFFGQGTRLTVV.

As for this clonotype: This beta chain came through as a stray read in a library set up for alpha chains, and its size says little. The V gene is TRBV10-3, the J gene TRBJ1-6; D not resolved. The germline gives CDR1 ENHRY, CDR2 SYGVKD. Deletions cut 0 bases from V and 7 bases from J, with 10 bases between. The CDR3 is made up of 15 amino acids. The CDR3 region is CAISESTGLNSPLHF. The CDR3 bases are TGTGCCATCAGTGAGTCGACCGGTTTGAATTCACCCCTCCACTTT.

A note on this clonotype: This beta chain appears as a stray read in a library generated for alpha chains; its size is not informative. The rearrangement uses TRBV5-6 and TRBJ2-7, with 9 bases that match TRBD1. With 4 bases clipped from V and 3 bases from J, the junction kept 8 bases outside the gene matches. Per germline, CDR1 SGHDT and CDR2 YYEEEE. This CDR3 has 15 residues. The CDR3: CASSNGQGLFYEQYF. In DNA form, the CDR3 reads TGTGCCAGCAGCAACGGACAGGGGTTATTCTACGAGCAGTACTTC.

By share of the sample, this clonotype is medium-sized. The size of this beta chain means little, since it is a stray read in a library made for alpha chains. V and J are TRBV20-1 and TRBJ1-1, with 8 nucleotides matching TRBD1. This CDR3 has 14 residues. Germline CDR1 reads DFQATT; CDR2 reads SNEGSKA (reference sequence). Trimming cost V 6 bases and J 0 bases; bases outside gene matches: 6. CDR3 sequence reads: CSANRQGMNTEAFF. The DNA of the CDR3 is TGCAGTGCAAACAGACAGGGGATGAACACTGAAGCTTTCTTT.

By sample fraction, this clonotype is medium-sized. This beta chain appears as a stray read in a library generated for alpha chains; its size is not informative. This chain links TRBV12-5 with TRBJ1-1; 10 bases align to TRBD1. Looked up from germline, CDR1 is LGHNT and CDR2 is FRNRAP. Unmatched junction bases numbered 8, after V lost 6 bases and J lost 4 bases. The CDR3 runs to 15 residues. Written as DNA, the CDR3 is TGTGCTAGTGGGGACCACCGGACAGGGGGCACTGAAGCTTTCTTT. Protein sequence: CASGDHRTGGTEAFF.

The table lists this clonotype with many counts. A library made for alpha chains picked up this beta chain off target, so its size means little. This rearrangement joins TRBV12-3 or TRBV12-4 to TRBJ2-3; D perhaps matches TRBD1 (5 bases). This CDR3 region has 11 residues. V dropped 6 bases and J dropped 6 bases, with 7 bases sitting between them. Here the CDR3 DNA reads TGTGCCAGCAGCCCAGGGGATACGCAGTATTTT. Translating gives CASSPGDTQYF.